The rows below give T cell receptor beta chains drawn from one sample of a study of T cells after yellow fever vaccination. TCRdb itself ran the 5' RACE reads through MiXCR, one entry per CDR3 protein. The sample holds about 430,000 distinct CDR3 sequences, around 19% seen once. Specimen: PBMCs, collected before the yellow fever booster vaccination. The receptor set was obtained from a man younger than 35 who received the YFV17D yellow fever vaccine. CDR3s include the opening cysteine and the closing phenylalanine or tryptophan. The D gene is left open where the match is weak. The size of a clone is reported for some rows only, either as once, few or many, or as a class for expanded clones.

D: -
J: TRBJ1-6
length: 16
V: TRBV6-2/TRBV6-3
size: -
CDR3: CASSYSGRGAISPLHF
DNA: TGTGCCAGCAGTTACTCGGGAAGGGGCGCGATCTCACCCCTCCACTTT

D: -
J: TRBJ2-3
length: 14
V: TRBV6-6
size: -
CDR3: CASSYVQNVDTQYF
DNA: TGTGCCAGCAGTTACGTTCAGAACGTGGATACGCAGTATTTT

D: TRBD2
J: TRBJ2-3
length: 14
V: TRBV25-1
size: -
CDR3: CASSGGGASDTQYF
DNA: TGTGCCAGCAGTGGCGGGGGGGCATCAGATACGCAGTATTTT

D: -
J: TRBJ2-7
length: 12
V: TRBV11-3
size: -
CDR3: CASSETSNEQYF
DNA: TGTGCCAGCAGCGAGACGAGCAACGAGCAGTACTTC

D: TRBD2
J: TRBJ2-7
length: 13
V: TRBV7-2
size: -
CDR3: CASSLTSGHEQYF
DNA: TGTGCCAGCAGCTTGACTAGCGGGCACGAGCAGTACTTC

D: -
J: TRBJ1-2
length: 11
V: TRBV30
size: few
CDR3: CADGGLNGYTF
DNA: TGTGCCGACGGGGGGCTCAATGGCTACACCTTC

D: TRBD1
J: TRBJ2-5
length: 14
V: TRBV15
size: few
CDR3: CATSRDGTEETQYF
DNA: TGTGCCACCAGCAGAGACGGGACAGAAGAGACCCAGTACTTC

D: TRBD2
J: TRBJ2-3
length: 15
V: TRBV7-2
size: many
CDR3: CASSLSGGNTDTQYF
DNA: TGTGCCAGCAGCTTAAGCGGGGGGAACACAGATACGCAGTATTTT

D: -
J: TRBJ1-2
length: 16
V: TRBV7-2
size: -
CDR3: CASSSISRTATYGYTF
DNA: TGTGCCAGCAGCTCGATTTCTCGGACAGCCACCTATGGCTACACCTTC

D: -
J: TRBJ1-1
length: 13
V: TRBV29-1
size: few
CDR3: CSARTQMNTEAFF
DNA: TGCAGCGCCCGGACACAGATGAACACTGAAGCTTTCTTT

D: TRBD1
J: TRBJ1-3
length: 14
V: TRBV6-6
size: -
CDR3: CASSKMGQGNTIYF
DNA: TGTGCCAGCAGTAAGATGGGACAGGGAAACACCATATATTTT

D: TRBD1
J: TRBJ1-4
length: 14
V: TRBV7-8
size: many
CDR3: CASSATGTGEKLFF
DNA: TGTGCCAGCAGCGCCACAGGGACAGGAGAAAAACTGTTTTTT

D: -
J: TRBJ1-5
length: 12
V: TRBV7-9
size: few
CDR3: CASSLIGRPQHF
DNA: TGTGCCAGCAGCTTAATAGGGCGGCCCCAGCATTTT

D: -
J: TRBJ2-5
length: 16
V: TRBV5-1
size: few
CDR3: CASSLVSRKGQETQYF
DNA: TGCGCCAGCAGCTTGGTATCCAGAAAGGGACAAGAGACCCAGTACTTC

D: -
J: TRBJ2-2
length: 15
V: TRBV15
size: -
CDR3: CATSKARGTTGELFF
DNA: TGTGCCACCAGCAAAGCTAGAGGGACCACCGGGGAGCTGTTTTTT

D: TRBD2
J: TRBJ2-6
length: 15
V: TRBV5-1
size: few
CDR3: CASSKGGWGANVLTF
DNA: TGCGCCAGCAGCAAGGGAGGGTGGGGGGCCAACGTCCTGACTTTC

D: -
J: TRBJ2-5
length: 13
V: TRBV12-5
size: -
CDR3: CASGPGHAGPSTF
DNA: TGTGCTAGTGGACCGGGGCACGCCGGACCCAGTACTTTT

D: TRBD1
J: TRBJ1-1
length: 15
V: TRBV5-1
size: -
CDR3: CASSLAGDRGTEAFF
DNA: TGCGCCAGCAGCTTGGCCGGGGACAGAGGGACTGAAGCTTTCTTT

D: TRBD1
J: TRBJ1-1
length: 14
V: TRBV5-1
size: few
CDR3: CASSLRTGSGEAFF
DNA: TGCGCCAGCAGCCTTCGGACAGGCTCCGGTGAAGCTTTCTTT

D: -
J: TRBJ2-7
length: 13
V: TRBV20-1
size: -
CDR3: CSARPVQSYEQYF
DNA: TGCAGTGCTAGACCAGTTCAATCCTACGAGCAGTACTTC

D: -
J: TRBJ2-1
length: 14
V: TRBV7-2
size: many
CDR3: CASNPRLGQDEQFF
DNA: TGTGCCAGCAACCCTAGGTTGGGGCAGGATGAGCAGTTCTTC

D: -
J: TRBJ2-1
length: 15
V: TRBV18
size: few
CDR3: CASSPTGPFRVEQFF
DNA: TGTGCCAGCTCCCCTACAGGCCCTTTCAGGGTTGAGCAGTTCTTC

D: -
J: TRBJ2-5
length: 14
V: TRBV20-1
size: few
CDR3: CSARVTARTETQYF
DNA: TGCAGTGCTAGAGTCACGGCCAGAACGGAGACCCAGTACTTC

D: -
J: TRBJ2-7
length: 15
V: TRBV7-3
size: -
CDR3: CASSFRVGEPYEQYF
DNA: TGTGCCAGCAGCTTCAGGGTTGGCGAGCCCTACGAGCAGTACTTC

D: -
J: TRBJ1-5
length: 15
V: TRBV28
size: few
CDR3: CASSLRGRENQPQHF
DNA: TGTGCCAGCAGTTTACGAGGCAGGGAGAATCAGCCCCAGCATTTT

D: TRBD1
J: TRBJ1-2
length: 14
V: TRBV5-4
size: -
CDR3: CASSLGRGDPGYTF
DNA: TGTGCCAGCAGCTTGGGCAGGGGGGATCCTGGCTACACCTTC

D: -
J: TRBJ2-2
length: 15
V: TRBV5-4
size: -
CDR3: CASGSLDSYTGELFF
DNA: TGTGCCAGCGGGTCCCTGGACAGCTACACCGGGGAGCTGTTTTTT

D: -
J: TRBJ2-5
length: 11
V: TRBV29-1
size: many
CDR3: CSGNSKETQYF
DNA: TGCAGCGGGAATTCGAAAGAGACCCAGTACTTC

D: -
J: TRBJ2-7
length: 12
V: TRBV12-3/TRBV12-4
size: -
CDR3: CASSRDRVEQYF
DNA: TGTGCCAGCAGCCGAGACCGGGTCGAGCAGTACTTC

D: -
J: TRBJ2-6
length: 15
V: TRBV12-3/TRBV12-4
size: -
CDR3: CASSFIGRGANVLTF
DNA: TGTGCCAGCAGTTTCATTGGGCGTGGGGCCAACGTCCTGACTTTC

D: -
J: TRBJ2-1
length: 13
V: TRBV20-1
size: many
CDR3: CSASLPRWNEQFF
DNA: TGCAGTGCTAGTCTTCCTCGGTGGAATGAGCAGTTCTTC

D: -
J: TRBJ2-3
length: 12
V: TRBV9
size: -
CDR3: CASSVEEDTQYF
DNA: TGTGCCAGCAGCGTAGAAGAAGATACGCAGTATTTT

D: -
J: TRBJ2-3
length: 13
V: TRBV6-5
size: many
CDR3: CASSYPAADTQYF
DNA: TGTGCCAGCAGTTACCCTGCCGCCGATACGCAGTATTTT

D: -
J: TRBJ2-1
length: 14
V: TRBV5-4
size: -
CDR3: CASSFGPGNNEQFF
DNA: -

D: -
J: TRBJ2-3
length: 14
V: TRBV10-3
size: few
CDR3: CAISEDHYTDTQYF
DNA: TGTGCCATCAGTGAAGACCACTACACAGATACGCAGTATTTT

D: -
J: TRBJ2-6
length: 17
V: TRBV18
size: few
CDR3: CASSDLGESSGANVLTF
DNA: TGTGCCAGCTCGGACCTCGGGGAGAGCTCTGGGGCCAACGTCCTGACTTTC

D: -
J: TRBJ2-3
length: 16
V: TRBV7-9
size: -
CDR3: CASSPVRGPDADTQYF
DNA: TGTGCCAGCAGCCCAGTCCGGGGGCCTGATGCTGATACGCAGTATTTT

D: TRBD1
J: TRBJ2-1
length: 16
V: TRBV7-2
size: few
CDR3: CASSLGLGQAYNEQFF
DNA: TGTGCCAGCAGCTTGGGGTTGGGACAGGCTTACAATGAGCAGTTCTTC

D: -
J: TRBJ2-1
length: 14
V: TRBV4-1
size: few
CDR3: CASSPLGFGNEQFF
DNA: TGCGCCAGCAGCCCATTGGGTTTCGGCAATGAGCAGTTCTTC

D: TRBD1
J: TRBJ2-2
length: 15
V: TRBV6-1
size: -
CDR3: CASSRTGGGTGELFF
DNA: TGTGCCAGCAGTCGGACAGGGGGCGGGACCGGGGAGCTGTTTTTT

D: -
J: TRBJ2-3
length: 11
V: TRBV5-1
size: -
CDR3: CASKGEDTQYF
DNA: TGCGCCAGCAAGGGAGAAGATACGCAGTATTTT